This TCR beta chain was sequenced during a study of OX40 agonist ivuxolimab in advanced cancers. Some background on the complete study: Ivuxolimab, which targeted the costimulatory receptor OX40 (CD134), was an agonistic, fully human IgG2 monoclonal antibody. Intravenous ivuxolimab was administered to patients every 2 weeks at six dose levels: 0.01, 0.1, 0.3, 1.5, 3 and 10 mg/kg. Of the roughly 54 dose-escalation patients, hepatocellular carcinoma was present in about 20, melanoma in some 15, renal cell carcinoma in 9 and head and neck cancer in 9. In the dose-escalation cohort, around four fifths of patients were male, and the mean age was approximately 60 years, with a range of about 20 to 90. Patients were allowed to have had prior anti-PD-1, anti-PD-L1 or anti-CTLA-4 therapy, and around two fifths of the dose-escalation patients had been treated with checkpoint inhibitors. Partial responses were achieved by three dose-escalation patients, of whom one had hepatocellular carcinoma and two had cutaneous melanoma. Peripheral TCRbeta sequencing was intended to test whether TCR sequence diversity was altered and clonal T-cell expansion was caused by ivuxolimab. The paper describes the monotherapy dose-escalation part (N of about 55 patients) of the phase I trial of ivuxolimab. Points the paper makes about the study in general: In partial responders in the 0.1-3.0 mg/kg groups, normalized peripheral clonal expansion was found to be among the lowest, especially among CD8+ T cells. On average, CD8+ T cells showed more expanded clones than CD4+ T cells after ivuxolimab. Clonal expansion of both CD4+ and CD8+ blood T cells was observed from baseline to week 6 at doses 0.1 to 3.0 mg/kg. Low levels of normalized T-cell clonal expansion were also shown by some nonresponding patients. The antigen specificity of the clonally expanded peripheral T cells was not determined.

Genomic DNA was extracted from sorted cells for sequencing of the TCRbeta CDR3 region. TCRbeta CDR3 regions were sequenced using the immunoSEQ Assay. TCRdb took this table from immuneACCESS and kept in-frame rearrangements with V and J called. Such tables lack part of the clones; where checked against another copy, unresolved V genes explain under half of the gap, and the rest is unexplained. This sample lists over 60,000 clones; about nine tenths were detected once. Together, the top ten hold over 0.35% of the sample. Patients with autoimmune disease history or receiving systemic immunosuppression were excluded from the trial. Peripheral blood for TCR sequencing was collected from all dose cohorts at baseline, on cycle 4 day 1, and on cycle 7 day 1. Samples were obtained from an open-label, multicenter, first-in-human phase I dose-escalation trial of ivuxolimab. Adults with locally advanced or metastatic melanoma, renal cell carcinoma, hepatocellular carcinoma or head and neck squamous cell carcinoma were enrolled in the trial. Before TCR sequencing, CD4+ T cells and CD8+ T cells from peripheral blood were sorted into separate populations.

Trimming removed 7 bases from V and 2 bases from J, leaving 12 bases between the germline ends. Based on the germline V gene (reference sequence), the CDR1 and CDR2 sequences are LNHDA and SQIVND. CDR3 length: 14 amino acids, cysteine to phenylalanine. Here the CDR3 DNA is all that survives: 42 bases in frame from base 1. As for this clone: Its antigen is not yet known. One base away there is no much larger clone; base qualities are not given.

The sequenced sample was CD4+ or CD8+ T cells sorted from blood, obtained in a trial of the OX40 agonist ivuxolimab. The receptor was derived from an adult with an advanced solid tumor such as melanoma, head and neck, liver or kidney cancer. The chain couples TRBV19 to TRBJ1-5; matching of 5 bases hints at TRBD1 as the D gene. The nucleotides read TGTGCCAGTACGACGGGACTGGGCAATCAGCCCCAGCATTTT. Its coded protein is CASTTGLGNQPQHF.